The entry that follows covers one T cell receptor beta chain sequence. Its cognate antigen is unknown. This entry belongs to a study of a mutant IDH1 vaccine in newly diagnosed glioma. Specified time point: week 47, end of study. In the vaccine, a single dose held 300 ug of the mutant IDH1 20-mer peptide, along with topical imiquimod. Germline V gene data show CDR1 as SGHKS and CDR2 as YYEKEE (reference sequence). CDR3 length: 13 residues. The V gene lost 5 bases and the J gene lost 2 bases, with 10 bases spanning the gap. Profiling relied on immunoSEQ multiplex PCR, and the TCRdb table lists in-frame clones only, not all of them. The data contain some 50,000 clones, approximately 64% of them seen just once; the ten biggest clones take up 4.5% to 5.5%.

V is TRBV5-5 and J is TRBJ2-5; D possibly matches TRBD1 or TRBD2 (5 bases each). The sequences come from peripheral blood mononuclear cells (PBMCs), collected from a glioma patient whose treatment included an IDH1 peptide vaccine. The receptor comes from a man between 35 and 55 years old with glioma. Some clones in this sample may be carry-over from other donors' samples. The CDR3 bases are TGTGCCAGCAGGAGGGGCGGGCAAGAGACCCAGTACTTC. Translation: CASRRGGQETQYF. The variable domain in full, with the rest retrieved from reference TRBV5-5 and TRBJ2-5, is DAGVTQSPTHLIKTRGQQVTLRCSPISGHKSVSWYQQVLGQGPQFIFQYYEKEERGRGNFPDRFSARQFPNYSSELNVNALLLGDSALYLCASRRGGQETQYFGPGTRLLVL.